This TCR beta chain was captured by sequencing in a study of beta chain features in type 1 diabetes. Study-wide results and limits: Over-representation of high TCR-expressing cells was a possible consequence of cDNA sequencing.

The CDR3 covers 14 residues. The V end lost 5 bases, the J end lost 0 bases, and 11 bases lay between the germline ends. Germline CDR1 SGDLS, CDR2 YYNGEE. The sequenced template was cDNA made from the entire isolated RNA. The data were produced by immunoSEQ multiplex PCR, yet TCRdb's version contains in-frame clones alone and is incomplete. The data show some 150,000 clones, around 8.7% seen once. This clone was found a few times. What it recognizes is unknown. This TCR was recovered from a man younger than 35 in good health. The sample was central memory CD4+ T cells from blood. The V call is TRBV9, the J call TRBJ1-1; no definite D call. CDR3 bases: TGTGCCAGCAGTTCCTGGGAGATGAACACTGAAGCTTTCTTT. Amino acid sequence: CASSSWEMNTEAFF.